The 17 T cell receptor beta chains below all came from one sample that was sequenced in a study of shared clonotypes between healthy human individuals. Profiling relied on immunoSEQ multiplex PCR, and the TCRdb table lists in-frame clones only, not all of them. The sample lists some 1 million clones; about three quarters were seen once. The source material was memory CD4+ T cells sorted from blood. Subset defined: CD45RA-negative fraction. The receptors derive from a man aged 18 to 35 in good health.

This clone was seen many times. V is TRBV14 and J is TRBJ1-1; D is possibly TRBD1 (5 bases). Trimming removed 3 bases at V and 2 bases at J, with 10 bases between. Germline loops: CDR1 SGHDN, CDR2 FVKESK. The CDR3 has 14 residues. The CDR3 DNA reads TGTGCCAGCAGCCACAAGGGGCCCAACACTGAAGCTTTCTTT. This sequence encodes CASSHKGPNTEAFF. The variable domain in full, completed from reference TRBV14 and TRBJ1-1, reads EAGVTQFPSHSVIEKGQTVTLRCDPISGHDNLYWYRRVMGKEIKFLLHFVKESKQDESGMPNNRFLAERTGGTYSTLKVQPAELEDSGVYFCASSHKGPNTEAFFGQGTRLTVV.

For the CDR3, the DNA is TGCGCCAGCAGCTTGGCTTTAGGGGGCTTCGACCCCTACGAGCAGTACTTC. Translating it yields CASSLALGGFDPYEQYF. This chain links TRBV5-1 with TRBJ2-7, with TRBD1 matching over 7 bases. V lost 0 bases and J lost 2; bases outside the gene matches: 11. The germline V gene has CDR1 SGHRS and CDR2 YFSETQ. This CDR3 is built from 17 residues.

The table lists this clone with a few counts. This chain connects TRBV19 to TRBJ2-7, with 7 bases lining up with TRBD1. The germline gives CDR1 LNHDA, CDR2 SQIVND (reference sequence). The CDR3 runs to 13 residues. V shed 7 bases, J shed 2 bases, and the junction held 5 bases outside the gene matches. The CDR3 loop is CASMGDSTYEQYF. Here the CDR3 DNA reads TGTGCCAGTATGGGGGACAGCACCTACGAGCAGTACTTC.

The chain combines TRBV7-2 with TRBJ2-7; TRBD1 or TRBD2 may be the D gene (5 bases each). The V and J ends lost 5 bases and 3 bases respectively, with 11 bases between them. The CDR3 is 13 amino acids. Germline assignment: CDR1 SGHTA and CDR2 FQGNSA. DNA of the CDR3: TGTGCCAGCAGCGGAGGTGGGGGCTACGAGCAGTACTTC. This encodes CASSGGGGYEQYF.

The chain uses TRBV6-5 and TRBJ1-4, with D possibly TRBD1 on 6 matching bases. This CDR3 spans 13 amino acids. The V gene lost 8 bases and the J gene lost 6 bases, with 13 bases spanning the gap. CDR1 and CDR2 from the germline V gene are MNHEY and SVGAGI. CDR3 DNA: TGTGCCAGCGCAATACAGGGATATGAAAAACTGTTTTTT. Protein product: CASAIQGYEKLFF.

The chain carries TRBV11-2 and TRBJ2-7; the D is unclear. Germline V gene lookup returns CDR1 SGHAT and CDR2 FQNNGV. This CDR3 contains 16 residues. The V gene lost 3 bases and the J gene lost 0 bases, with 15 bases spanning the gap. The CDR3 DNA is TGTGCCAGCAGCTTGTTCGAATGGGTTCCCTCCTACGAGCAGTACTTC. Its translation is CASSLFEWVPSYEQYF.

The V call is TRBV19, the J call TRBJ1-2; D not resolved. V lost 6 bases and J 7 bases, leaving 15 bases between the germline ends. The CDR3 runs to 13 residues. Per germline, CDR1 LNHDA and CDR2 SQIVND (reference sequence). The CDR3 nucleotides are TGTGCCAGTAGGGCAACAGCCGATGGTGGCTACACCTTC. It is translated as CASRATADGGYTF.

This chain uses TRBV6-1 with TRBJ1-1; D perhaps matches TRBD1 (5 bases). Trimming stripped 1 base from V and 11 bases from J, with 11 bases between. There are 12 residues in the CDR3. Germline V gives CDR1 MNHNS, CDR2 SASEGT. The CDR3 sequence: CASSEGTRWAFF. Written as DNA, the CDR3 is TGTGCCAGCAGTGAAGGGACAAGGTGGGCTTTCTTT.

The chain uses TRBV2 and TRBJ2-7; TRBD1 aligns across 9 bases. The germline V gene encodes CDR1 SNHLY and CDR2 FYNNEI. The CDR3 totals 18 residues. After removal of 4 bases from V and 1 base from J, the junction contained 14 bases not matched to a gene. The CDR3 loop reads CASSVANSRDRESYEQYF. In DNA form, the CDR3 reads TGTGCCAGCAGTGTGGCGAATTCGAGGGACAGGGAATCCTACGAGCAGTACTTC.

This rearrangement joins TRBV28 to TRBJ2-7; TRBD1 agrees at 8 bases. This CDR3 has 15 amino acids. The germline V gene encodes CDR1 MDHEN and CDR2 SYDVKM. J was trimmed by 5 bases and V by 6 bases; bases with no gene match: 12. DNA of the CDR3: TGTGCCAGCAGGCCTCGGACAGGGCCCCTACACGAGCAGTACTTC. Its protein is CASRPRTGPLHEQYF.

Many counts were recorded for this clone. The identical CDR3 is also encoded by other nucleotide sequences in the sample. This sequence joins TRBV2 and TRBJ2-7, with D perhaps assigned TRBD1 or TRBD2 (5 bases each). Germline assignment: CDR1 SNHLY and CDR2 FYNNEI. The CDR3 runs to 13 residues. V was shortened by 3 bases and J by 3 bases, with 9 bases between the two germline ends. DNA of the CDR3: TGTGCCAGCAGTGAGACGGGGCTCTACGAGCAGTACTTC. It specifies CASSETGLYEQYF.

The J gene is TRBJ2-7, the V gene TRBV6-5; 9 bases line up with TRBD1. CDR1 and CDR2 (germline): MNHEY, SVGAGI. The CDR3 sequence is 15 residues long. Unmatched junction bases numbered 11, after V lost 6 bases and J lost 5 bases. The chain's CDR3 is CASRPPGQGNHEQYF. CDR3 sequence (DNA): TGTGCCAGCAGGCCCCCGGGACAGGGTAACCACGAGCAGTACTTC.

CDR3 DNA: TGCAGCGTGAGTGGGACTACTGGAAACACCATATATTTT. Its protein is CSVSGTTGNTIYF. V and J are TRBV29-1 and TRBJ1-3; D possibly corresponds to TRBD1 (5 bases). From germline, CDR1 is SQVTM and CDR2 ANQGSEA. The CDR3 sequence is 13 residues long. The V end was cut by 6 bases, the J end by 2 bases, with 11 bases between.

Here the CDR3 reads CASSLRQANEKLFF. The CDR3 nucleotides are TGTGCCAGCAGTTTAAGGCAGGCTAATGAAAAACTGTTTTTT. The chain carries TRBV27 and TRBJ1-4; D ambiguous. CDR3 length equals 14 residues. Germline values: CDR1 MNHEY, CDR2 SMNVEV (reference sequence). V lost 2 bases, J lost 3 bases, and 7 bases lay in between.

This clone was seen more than once but under ten times. The same CDR3 can be traced to other DNA sequences in this sample. This CDR3 is CASSPLRTDTQYF. In DNA, the CDR3 is TGTGCCAGCAGCCCACTGCGCACAGATACGCAGTATTTT. This chain uses TRBV7-2 with TRBJ2-3; D ambiguous. V gave up 5 bases and J gave up 1 base, with 7 bases separating them. The CDR3 sequence is 13 residues long. Germline CDR1 and CDR2: SGHTA and FQGNSA.

V is TRBV18 and J is TRBJ1-2, with unresolved D. Germline lookup yields CDR1 KGHSH and CDR2 LQKENI. V dropped 8 bases and J dropped 3 bases, with 10 bases sitting between them. The CDR3 consists of 12 residues. CDR3 nucleotide sequence: TGTGCCAGCCGCGGGGATGACTATGGCTACACCTTC. It yields the protein CASRGDDYGYTF.

Concerning this clone itself: This may arise from a read error, as a much more abundant clone is one base away. Other DNA sequences in this sample translate to the same CDR3. V gene TRBV5-6 combines with J gene TRBJ2-5, with no clear D. The CDR3 loop spans 13 amino acids. With 0 bases removed from V and 2 bases from J, the gap between germline ends came to 5 bases. Germline V gene lookup returns CDR1 SGHDT and CDR2 YYEEEE. The CDR3 reads CASSLGQQETQYF. In DNA form, the CDR3 reads TGTGCCAGCAGCTTGGGGCAACAAGAGACCCAGTACTTC.